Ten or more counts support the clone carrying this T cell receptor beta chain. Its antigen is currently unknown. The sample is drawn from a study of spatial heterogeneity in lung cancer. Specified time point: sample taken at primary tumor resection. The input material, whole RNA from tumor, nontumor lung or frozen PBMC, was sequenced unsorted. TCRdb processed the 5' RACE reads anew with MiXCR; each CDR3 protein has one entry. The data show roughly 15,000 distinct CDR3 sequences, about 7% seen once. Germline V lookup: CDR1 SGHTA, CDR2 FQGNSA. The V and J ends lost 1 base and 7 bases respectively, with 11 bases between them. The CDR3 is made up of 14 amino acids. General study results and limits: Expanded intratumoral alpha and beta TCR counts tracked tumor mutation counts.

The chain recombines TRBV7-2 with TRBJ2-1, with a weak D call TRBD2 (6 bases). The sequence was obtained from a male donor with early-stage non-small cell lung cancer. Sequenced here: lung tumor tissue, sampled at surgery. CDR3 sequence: CASSLGLGSNEQFF. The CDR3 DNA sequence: TGTGCCAGCAGCTTAGGACTAGGGAGTAATGAGCAGTTCTTC.